This is a list of T cell receptor beta chains from one sample in a study of blood T cells in healthy people across ages. TCRdb reanalysed the 5' RACE reads using MiXCR and keeps one entry per CDR3 protein. The repertoire has around 780,000 distinct CDR3 sequences, 25% to 30% of them found once; the top ten carry roughly 3.1%. This same sample was also taken into another study, of T cells of mothers and their children.

The sequenced sample consisted of blood. These receptors all come from a boy aged 5-17 years in good health. CDR3s include the opening cysteine and the closing phenylalanine or tryptophan. Each record gives: J gene, D gene, V gene, CDR3 protein. The D gene is left open where the match is weak.

TRBJ1-5 TRBD1 TRBV12-3/TRBV12-4 CASIPPNRGGQPQHF
TRBJ2-3 TRBD2 TRBV7-9 CASVKAGKYTQYF
TRBJ2-5 TRBD2 TRBV6-2/TRBV6-3 CAISGTSVFETQYF
TRBJ1-1 NA TRBV14 CASSQGQVDRRMNTEAFF
NA TRBD2 TRBV20-1 CSASLGGGANEQFF
TRBJ2-5 TRBD1 TRBV12-3/TRBV12-4 CASSLYRGTDKETQYF
TRBJ2-5 NA TRBV18 CASLGTGNSYELYF
TRBJ2-5 NA TRBV7-3 CASSLGSGFGETQYF
TRBJ2-6 NA TRBV2 CASRGELRANVLTF
TRBJ2-5 TRBD2 TRBV7-2 CASSSQAGVSETQYF
TRBJ2-2 NA TRBV5-1 CASSPMGPRGAGELFF
TRBJ2-6 NA TRBV24-1 CATSDSSSGANVLTF
TRBJ2-1 NA TRBV28 CASSPPPDRARGNEQFF
TRBJ2-3 TRBD2 TRBV6-5 CASSYSLTSGADTQYF
TRBJ1-6 NA TRBV12-3/TRBV12-4 CASTLHDNSPLHF
TRBJ2-5 TRBD2 TRBV15 CATSNGGATVRETQYF
TRBJ2-3 NA TRBV28 CASSSPTRGLGTDTQYF
TRBJ1-6 NA TRBV5-1 CASSLAPQSTYNSPLHF
TRBJ1-3 NA TRBV7-9 CASSLLTGGPGNTIYF
TRBJ1-5 NA TRBV9 CASSVARGSSGNQPQHF
TRBJ1-2 NA TRBV5-6 CASSLVANYGYTF
TRBJ2-3 TRBD1 TRBV3-1 CASSRQGFADTQYF
TRBJ1-4 TRBD1 TRBV29-1 CSVSRLGQKNEKLFF
TRBJ1-6 NA TRBV12-3/TRBV12-4 CASSPGLGGGSPLHF
TRBJ2-6 NA TRBV10-3 CAISETQGSGANVLTF
TRBJ2-5 NA TRBV12-5 CASGPPGPPETQYF
TRBJ2-7 NA TRBV3-1 CASSRRQGREQHF
TRBJ2-5 TRBD2 TRBV12-3/TRBV12-4 CASGLAEYQETQYF
TRBJ2-3 TRBD2 TRBV4-2 CASSSHDSGGARDTQYF
TRBJ2-5 TRBD1 TRBV4-1 CASSQDGPGQGGKTQYF
TRBJ2-7 NA TRBV7-9 CASSSGIGPGYYEQYF
TRBJ2-5 TRBD1 TRBV15 CATSRDRGPRETQYF
NA NA TRBV10-3 CAIREQGPLIYEQFF
TRBJ2-7 TRBD1 TRBV20-1 CSARGDRDGEQYF
TRBJ1-5 TRBD1 TRBV20-1 CSANRPGQFNQPQHF
TRBJ2-2 TRBD1 TRBV11-2 CASRQTGSNTGELFF
TRBJ1-6 NA TRBV9 CASSVRRDSPLHF
TRBJ2-2 NA TRBV6-5 CATRDAGELFF
TRBJ2-1 NA TRBV20-1 CSATLAPYNEQFF
NA TRBD2 TRBV7-4 CASSSGGPANEQFF
TRBJ2-2 NA TRBV6-5 CASSYPNTGELFF
TRBJ2-5 NA TRBV5-5 CASSLEGKGHVETQYF
TRBJ2-5 NA TRBV21-1 CASRMTVQSLEPLYGQYF
TRBJ1-1 TRBD1 TRBV19 CASSTPNLGGSLITEAFF
TRBJ2-7 NA TRBV28 CASSLPNSRPDSTYEQYF
TRBJ2-3 TRBD1 TRBV7-3 CASSIGTGGDDTQYF
TRBJ1-5 NA TRBV3-1 CASSQWGVDSNQPQHF
TRBJ1-4 NA TRBV4-2 CASSQDPGATNEKLFF
TRBJ1-1 NA TRBV20-1 CSARVPGFPNTEAFF
TRBJ2-2 NA TRBV5-1 CASSRDISTGELFF
NA NA TRBV29-1 CSVEDNYEQYF
NA TRBD1 TRBV28 CASSFLGQGRRDQETQYF